Here is one T cell receptor (beta chain) with its context. This specimen comes from a study of CD8 T cells in Susac syndrome. Random hexamers served to reverse transcribe about 0.45 to 1 ug RNA. MiXCR was run by TCRdb on the immunoSEQ multiplex PCR reads, yielding one entry per CDR3 protein. The data contain some 300,000 distinct CDR3 sequences, 65% to 90% of them singletons. Sequencing of TCR beta drew on CD8+ and CD4+ T cells from blood. The multiple sclerosis controls were treatment-naive patients, and their relapsing-remitting disease was stable or active. TEMRA cells were enriched by FACS, while CD8+ and CD4+ T cells were obtained through a negative isolation that was performed magnetically. Sequenced sample: CD8+ T cells from PBMCs. This TCR was recovered from a human donor with multiple sclerosis.

CDR3 amino acids: CASSLPGYSNQPQHF. Here the CDR3 DNA reads TGTGCCAGCAGTTTGCCAGGTTATAGCAATCAGCCCCAGCATTTT. The V and J genes are TRBV28 and TRBJ1-5; D remains unclear. Trimming removed 3 bases at V and 0 bases at J, with 9 bases between. CDR3 length equals 15 residues. Per germline, CDR1 MDHEN and CDR2 SYDVKM.